Included here is one T cell receptor beta chain sequence, with context. This record comes from a study of OX40 agonist ivuxolimab in advanced cancers. Study background: Mean age roughly 65 years, range roughly 20 to 85; roughly 80% male. Patients with prior anti-PD-1, anti-PD-L1 or anti-CTLA-4 therapy were eligible; about 40% had some.

Measured with immunoSEQ multiplex PCR; TCRdb has only the in-frame clones, and not every one. The profile shows roughly 53,000 clones, about 90% of them singletons. The receptor comes from an adult with an advanced solid tumor such as melanoma, head and neck, liver or kidney cancer. The sample consisted of CD4+ or CD8+ T cells sorted from blood, taken in a trial of the OX40 agonist ivuxolimab.

The CDR3 DNA reads as TGTGCCAGCAGCCGTGGAGAGGGATCGAACACCGGGGAGCTGTTTTTT. Translated: CASSRGEGSNTGELFF. This sequence joins TRBV5-4 and TRBJ2-2; D perhaps matches TRBD2 (5 bases). The V gene lost 4 bases and the J gene lost 0 bases, with 13 bases spanning the gap. Germline values: CDR1 SGHNT, CDR2 YYREEE (reference sequence). The CDR3 is made up of 16 amino acids.